This T cell receptor beta chain was retrieved from a study of prognosis after radiotherapy for stage I lung cancer. On the study more broadly: Under 15 cases involved newly diagnosed primary stage I lung tumors, and roughly 5 involved oligometastatic NSCLC subsequent to surgical resection of the primary tumor. The non-small cell lung cancer patients were all considered medically inoperable, with comorbidities accounting for this in approximately twelve of them. The study recorded squamous cell carcinoma in roughly seven patients and adenocarcinoma in under 15. Patients received stereotactic body radiotherapy alone, with no concurrent therapy.

On this clonotype: A far bigger clonotype differs at one base, so this is likely a read error.

Starting from genomic DNA, TCR beta CDR3 was amplified through two-round multiplex PCR. The use of primers specific to each TRBV and TRBJ gene characterized first-round PCR. MiXCR, applied by TCRdb to the multiplex PCR reads, yields one record per CDR3 protein. In the table there are around 13,000 distinct CDR3 sequences, 30% of which are singletons. The sequence derives from a donor over 45 with non-small cell lung cancer. The material sequenced was PBMCs, taken before or after stereotactic body radiation therapy (not recorded which).

The CDR3 region is CASSSIRGGINGYTF. The CDR3 DNA reads TGTGCCAGCAGTTCCATCAGGGGTGGGATCAATGGCTACACCTTC. The rearrangement joins TRBV6-4 to TRBJ1-2; D is perhaps TRBD1 (6 bases). The CDR3 totals 15 residues. The V and J ends lost 5 bases and 6 bases respectively, with 19 bases between them. Germline loops: CDR1 MRHNA, CDR2 SNTAGT.